In this sample, the clone carrying this T cell receptor (beta chain) turned up a few times. Its antigen remains unknown. The source of the sample is a study of vaccination and CD4 T cells after COVID-19. Sample treatment: approximately 10-day PBMC culture with coronavirus spike peptide pools or control peptides (ViraFEST assay). Researchers collected the unexposed donor's CD4+ T cells before the COVID-19 pandemic (2011-2018). Following a culture period (approximately 11 days), negative selection was used to isolate CD4+ T cells. Sequenced with the Oncomine TCR Beta short-read assay was DNA taken from cultured CD4+ T cells. The genomic DNA was obtained from cultured CD4+ T cells by extraction with the QIAamp micro DNA kit. TCRdb called the PCR reads again in MiXCR, with one record for every CDR3 protein. Among more than 10,000 distinct CDR3 sequences listed, about 40% were seen once. The V gene lost 2 bases and the J gene lost 5 bases, with 15 bases spanning the gap. This CDR3 is 15 amino acids long. Per germline, CDR1 SGHTA and CDR2 FQGNSA.

The chain is built from TRBV7-2 and TRBJ2-5; D is perhaps TRBD1 (6 bases). Sequencing used CD4+ T cells from blood, cultured in vitro. This sequence originates from a human donor in good health. The CDR3 DNA sequence: TGTGCCAGCAGCTTACCGCCAGGGGTAGGTGAGACCCAGTACTTC. Translation: CASSLPPGVGETQYF. The whole variable domain, filled in from reference TRBV7-2 and TRBJ2-5, reads GAGVSQSPSNKVTEKGKDVELRCDPISGHTALYWYRQSLGQGLEFLIYFQGNSAPDKSGLPSDRFSAERTGGSVSTLTIQRTQQEDSAVYLCASSLPPGVGETQYFGPGTRLLVL.